These 14 T cell receptor beta chains originate from one sample sequenced in a study of long-term antiretroviral therapy in people with HIV. Assay version v3.0 of immunoSEQ was used, and it was run at survey level. Assay: immunoSEQ multiplex PCR; the TCRdb copy retains only in-frame clones and omits some. Of about 28,000 clones in the sample, over 90% were seen once. The sample consisted of unsorted PBMCs, taken 6.2 years after starting antiretroviral therapy. Receptors were obtained from a man aged 35 to 55 with HIV.

This chain links TRBV29-1 with TRBJ2-5; a weak D match, TRBD2 (6 bases). Germline V gene lookup returns CDR1 SQVTM and CDR2 ANQGSEA. This CDR3 is 12 amino acids long. Trimming removed 4 bases at V and 1 base at J, with 7 bases between. The CDR3 reads CSVGEVQETQYF. In DNA, the CDR3 is TGCAGCGTTGGGGAGGTCCAAGAGACCCAGTACTTC.

The J gene is TRBJ2-2, the V gene TRBV7-9, with no clear D. V was trimmed by 5 bases and J by 1 base, leaving 8 bases between them. The CDR3 has 14 residues. CDR1 SEHNR and CDR2 FQNEAQ come from the germline V gene (reference sequence). CDR3 bases: TGTGCCAGCAGCGACGCGCGGAACACCGGGGAGCTGTTTTTT. This sequence encodes CASSDARNTGELFF. Full variable domain (outside the CDR3, taken from reference TRBV7-9 and TRBJ2-2): DTGVSQNPRHKITKRGQNVTFRCDPISEHNRLYWYRQTLGQGPEFLTYFQNEAQLEKSRLLSDRFSAERPKGSFSTLEIQRTEQGDSAMYLCASSDARNTGELFFGEGSRLTVL.

V gene TRBV27 combines with J gene TRBJ1-1; no definite D call. This CDR3 comprises 12 residues. Trimming stripped 6 bases from V and 5 bases from J, with 10 bases between. Germline values: CDR1 MNHEY, CDR2 SMNVEV (reference sequence). The CDR3 region is CASRDPKTEAFF. The DNA for the CDR3 is TGTGCCAGCAGGGACCCCAAGACTGAAGCTTTCTTT.

The chain uses TRBV28 and TRBJ2-1, with 8 bases identical to TRBD2. The V gene's germline CDR1 is MDHEN and CDR2 SYDVKM. CDR3 length: 16 amino acids. V lost 5 bases and J lost 0; bases outside the gene matches: 6. The CDR3, as DNA: TGTGCCAGCAGTCCCTATACTAGCGGCTCCTACAATGAGCAGTTCTTC. This codes for CASSPYTSGSYNEQFF.

This chain links TRBV4-2 with TRBJ1-1; perhaps TRBD1 as D (5 bases). Trimming removed 0 bases at V and 1 base at J, with 9 bases between. This CDR3 has 15 residues. From germline, CDR1 is LGHNA and CDR2 YNFKEQ. The CDR3 coding sequence is TGTGCCAGCAGCCAAGAGGGCAGGGCGAACACTGAAGCTTTCTTT. Translated: CASSQEGRANTEAFF.

The chain is built from TRBV5-5 and TRBJ2-7; D is ambiguous. Trimming took off 0 bases at V and 3 bases at J, with 7 bases between the two ends. Per germline, CDR1 SGHKS and CDR2 YYEKEE (reference sequence). The CDR3 covers 13 residues. CDR3 in amino acids: CASSLAVDYEQYF. The CDR3 DNA reads as TGTGCCAGCAGCTTGGCAGTGGACTACGAGCAGTACTTC. Variable domain in full (rest from reference TRBV5-5 and TRBJ2-7): DAGVTQSPTHLIKTRGQQVTLRCSPISGHKSVSWYQQVLGQGPQFIFQYYEKEERGRGNFPDRFSARQFPNYSSELNVNALLLGDSALYLCASSLAVDYEQYFGPGTRLTVT.

The CDR3, as DNA: TGTGCCAGCAGTCCCTCATATGGGGGGCCCACTGAAGCTTTCTTT. Translated, it gives CASSPSYGGPTEAFF. The rearrangement uses TRBV28 and TRBJ1-1, with a tentative D call TRBD1 (6 bases). Germline loops: CDR1 MDHEN, CDR2 SYDVKM. Trimming pared 5 bases from V and 4 bases from J, leaving 17 bases between. CDR3 size: 15 residues.

The rearrangement uses TRBV27 and TRBJ2-2; D uncertain. Germline V gene sequence: CDR1 MNHEY, CDR2 SMNVEV (reference sequence). The CDR3 is 12 residues long. V lost 3 bases to trimming and J lost 5 bases, with 4 bases between them. For the CDR3, the DNA is TGTGCCAGCAGTTTTAGGACCGGGGAGCTGTTTTTT. Its translation: CASSFRTGELFF.

V gene TRBV5-1 combines with J gene TRBJ1-2; no firm D call. V was clipped by 5 bases and J by 0 bases, with 5 bases between them. Germline CDR1 SGHRS, CDR2 YFSETQ. The CDR3 is 12 amino acids. CDR3 in DNA: TGCGCCAGCAGTAATCCTAACTATGGCTACACCTTC. Translating gives CASSNPNYGYTF.

The V gene is TRBV7-9, the J gene TRBJ2-2; 12 nucleotides line up with TRBD2. With 11 bases clipped from V and 5 bases from J, the junction kept 6 bases outside the gene matches. This CDR3 spans 14 amino acids. The germline V gene has CDR1 SEHNR and CDR2 FQNEAQ (reference sequence). Here the CDR3 reads CAESGLAGTGELFF. The CDR3, as DNA: TGTGCCGAGTCAGGACTAGCGGGAACCGGGGAGCTGTTTTTT.

This chain connects TRBV2 to TRBJ1-1; no firm D call. Germline loops: CDR1 SNHLY, CDR2 FYNNEI. The CDR3 covers 13 residues. Trimming took 6 bases from V and 4 from J, leaving 12 bases between them. In DNA form, the CDR3 reads TGTGCCAGCAGGTGGCAGTCGGGCACTGAAGCTTTCTTT. It yields the protein CASRWQSGTEAFF.

The CDR3 here is CASSIVRGNYGYTF. CDR3 DNA: TGTGCCAGTAGTATAGTCCGGGGAAACTATGGCTACACCTTC. V is TRBV19 and J is TRBJ1-2; D is unclear. The germline CDR1 and CDR2 sequences are LNHDA and SQIVND (reference sequence). Deletions cut 1 base from V and 2 bases from J, with 8 bases between. This CDR3 comprises 14 residues.

By sample fraction, this clone is medium-sized (0.01 to 0.1%). The J gene is TRBJ1-4, the V gene TRBV6-1; perhaps TRBD1 as D (6 bases). V dropped 8 bases and J dropped 6 bases, with 19 bases sitting between them. Germline V gene sequence: CDR1 MNHNS, CDR2 SASEGT. CDR3 size: 15 residues. As DNA, the CDR3 is TGTGCCAGCCGAGCATTACAGGGCGGTGATGAAAAACTGTTTTTT. Translation gives CASRALQGGDEKLFF.

This chain joins TRBV18 and TRBJ2-6; unclear D gene. The germline gives CDR1 KGHSH, CDR2 LQKENI. The CDR3 has 19 residues. The V end lost 0 bases, the J end lost 0 bases, and 15 bases lay between the germline ends. The CDR3 nucleotides are TGTGCCAGCTCACCACCCTTACTACTGACGGACTCTGGGGCCAACGTCCTGACTTTC. It yields the protein CASSPPLLLTDSGANVLTF.